This T cell receptor (beta chain) was profiled in a study of blood T cell repertoires in COVID-19. The CDR3 is 15 residues long. From germline, CDR1 is KGHDR and CDR2 SFDVKD. V lost 2 bases and J lost 7, with 13 bases in between. Repertoires were generated with immunoSEQ multiplex PCR, while TCRdb's copy carries only in-frame clones and drops some. The table shows 140,000 to 150,000 clones, with 78% occurring only once. V usage is TRBV24-1 and J usage is TRBJ1-4; D is perhaps TRBD1 (6 bases). The sequence came from a woman aged 45-60 years who had recovered from COVID-19. Input material: PBMCs or T cells enriched from blood (not recorded which). This CDR3 is CATSDSGTSPEKLFF. The DNA for the CDR3 is TGTGCCACCAGTGATTCCGGGACATCACCTGAAAAACTGTTTTTT.